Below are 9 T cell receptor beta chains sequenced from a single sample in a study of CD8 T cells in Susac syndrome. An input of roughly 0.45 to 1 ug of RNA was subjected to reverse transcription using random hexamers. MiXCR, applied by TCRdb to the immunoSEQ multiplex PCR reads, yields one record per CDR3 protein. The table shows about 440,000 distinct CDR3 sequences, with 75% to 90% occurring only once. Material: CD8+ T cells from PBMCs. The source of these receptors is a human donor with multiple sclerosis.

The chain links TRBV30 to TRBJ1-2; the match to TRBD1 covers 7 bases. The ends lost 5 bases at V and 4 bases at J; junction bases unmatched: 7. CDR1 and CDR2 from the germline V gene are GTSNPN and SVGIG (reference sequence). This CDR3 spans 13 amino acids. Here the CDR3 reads CAWWMTGPYGYTF. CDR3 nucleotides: TGTGCCTGGTGGATGACAGGGCCCTATGGCTACACCTTC.

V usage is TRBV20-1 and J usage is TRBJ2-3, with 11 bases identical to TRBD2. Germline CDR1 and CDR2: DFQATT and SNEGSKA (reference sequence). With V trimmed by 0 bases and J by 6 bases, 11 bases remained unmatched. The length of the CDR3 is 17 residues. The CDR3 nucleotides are TGCAGTGCTAGAGAGTCCGGTAGCGGGGGGGCCTTGGATACGCAGTATTTT. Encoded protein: CSARESGSGGALDTQYF.

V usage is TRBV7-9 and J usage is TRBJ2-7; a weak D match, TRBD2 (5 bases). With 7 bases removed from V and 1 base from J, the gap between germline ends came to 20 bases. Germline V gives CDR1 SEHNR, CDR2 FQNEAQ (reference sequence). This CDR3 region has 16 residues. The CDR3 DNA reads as TGTGCCAGCAACCAAGACGGGAACTACCTTTCCTACGAGCAGTACTTC. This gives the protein CASNQDGNYLSYEQYF.

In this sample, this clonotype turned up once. The CDR3 sequence is CASRGSSLNTEAFF. CDR3 nucleotide sequence: TGTGCCAGCAGAGGGAGCAGCTTGAACACTGAAGCTTTCTTT. The chain recombines TRBV2 with TRBJ1-1; D not certain. The length of the CDR3 is 14 residues. The germline gives CDR1 SNHLY, CDR2 FYNNEI. V dropped 6 bases and J dropped 0 bases, with 11 bases sitting between them.

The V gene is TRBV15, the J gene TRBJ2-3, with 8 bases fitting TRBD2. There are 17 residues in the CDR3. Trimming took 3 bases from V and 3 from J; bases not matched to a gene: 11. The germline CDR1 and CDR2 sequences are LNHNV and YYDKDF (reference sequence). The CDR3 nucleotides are TGTGCCACCAGCAGGAGCCTTAGCGGGGTACTAACAGATACGCAGTATTTT. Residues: CATSRSLSGVLTDTQYF.

The CDR3 loop reads CAWSLGDTQYF. CDR3 sequence (DNA): TGTGCCTGGAGTTTGGGGGATACGCAGTATTTT. This chain links TRBV30 with TRBJ2-3; D gene uncertain. Germline V lookup: CDR1 GTSNPN, CDR2 SVGIG (reference sequence). The length of the CDR3 is 11 residues. The ends were cut back, 2 bases at V and 6 bases at J, with 6 bases in the middle.

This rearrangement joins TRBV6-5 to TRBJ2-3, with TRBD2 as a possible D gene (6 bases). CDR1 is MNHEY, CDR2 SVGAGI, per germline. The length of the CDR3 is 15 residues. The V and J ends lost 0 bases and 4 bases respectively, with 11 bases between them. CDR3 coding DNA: TGTGCCAGCAGTTACTCCGGGGGAGCCGCAGATACGCAGTATTTT. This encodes CASSYSGGAADTQYF.

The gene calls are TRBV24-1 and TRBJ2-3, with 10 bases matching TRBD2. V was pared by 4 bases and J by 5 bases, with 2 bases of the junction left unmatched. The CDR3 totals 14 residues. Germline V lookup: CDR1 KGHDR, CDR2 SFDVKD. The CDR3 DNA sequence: TGTGCCACCAGTGAGACTAGCGGGTTAGATACGCAGTATTTT. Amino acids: CATSETSGLDTQYF.

This chain's CDR3 is CASGLVPGDYYGYTF. The CDR3 nucleotides are TGTGCTAGTGGTTTGGTACCCGGGGATTACTATGGCTACACCTTC. The rearrangement links TRBV12-5 to TRBJ1-2; no clear D gene. The CDR3 length is 15 residues. CDR1 and CDR2 from the germline V gene are LGHNT and FRNRAP. The ends were cut back, 0 bases at V and 3 bases at J, with 11 bases in the middle.